These 28 T cell receptor beta chains came from one sample sequenced in a study of blood T cell repertoires in COVID-19. Profiled with immunoSEQ multiplex PCR; TCRdb holds only in-frame clones, not every one. The repertoire includes over 300,000 clones, 90% of them detected once, and 6% to 7.5% sits in the top ten. Sequencing was done on a sample of peripheral blood. The receptors here all came from a man aged 18 to 29 with active or convalescent COVID-19.

The chain uses TRBV6-4 and TRBJ1-2; the match to TRBD1 covers 8 bases. Germline CDR1 and CDR2: MRHNA and SNTAGT. CDR3 length: 16 residues. The trim removed 0 bases at V and 5 bases at J, leaving 8 bases unmatched. As DNA, the CDR3 is TGTGCCAGCAGTGACTCGTTCGCAGGGGGCCCTTATGGCTACACCTTC. Its translation: CASSDSFAGGPYGYTF.

The rearrangement links TRBV19 to TRBJ1-5, with D possibly being TRBD1 (6 bases). Germline values: CDR1 LNHDA, CDR2 SQIVND (reference sequence). V lost 7 bases to trimming and J lost 11 bases, with 12 bases between them. This CDR3 is built from 11 residues. The CDR3 reads CASNSPGAQHF. In nucleotides, the CDR3 is TGTGCCAGTAATTCCCCAGGGGCCCAGCATTTT.

The count of this clone is one. This chain links TRBV28 with TRBJ1-4; TRBD1 aligns across 8 bases. This CDR3 comprises 18 residues. The V gene's germline CDR1 is MDHEN and CDR2 SYDVKM. V lost 6 bases to trimming and J lost 6 bases; unmatched junction nucleotides: 18. CDR3 amino acids: CASRFLIKDRVGDEKLFF. The CDR3 bases are TGTGCCAGCAGATTCCTTATTAAGGACAGGGTAGGGGATGAAAAACTGTTTTTT.

This chain uses TRBV5-6 with TRBJ2-7, with a possible D match to TRBD1 (6 bases). Per germline, CDR1 SGHDT and CDR2 YYEEEE. The CDR3 contains 12 residues. Deletions cut 5 bases from V and 9 bases from J, with 15 bases between. The CDR3 is CASSTHRDRQYF. Here the CDR3 DNA reads TGTGCCAGCAGTACTCACAGGGATCGGCAGTACTTC.

The chain couples TRBV28 to TRBJ2-7, with D possibly being TRBD1 (6 bases). Germline V gene lookup returns CDR1 MDHEN and CDR2 SYDVKM. The CDR3 spans 14 residues. Deletions cut 6 bases from V and 3 bases from J, with 15 bases between. The CDR3 sequence is CASSPVTGSYEQYF. As DNA, the CDR3 is TGTGCCAGCAGCCCTGTAACAGGGAGCTACGAGCAGTACTTC.

The chain employs TRBV11-2 and TRBJ1-3; D perhaps matches TRBD1 (6 bases). Looked up from germline, CDR1 is SGHAT and CDR2 is FQNNGV. V lost 5 bases and J 0 bases, leaving 17 bases between the germline ends. CDR3 length: 17 residues. The CDR3 nucleotides read TGTGCCAGCAGCCCGACGACAGGAGGCTACTCTGGAAACACCATATATTTT. This gives the protein CASSPTTGGYSGNTIYF.

The chain has TRBV13 and TRBJ1-1; no clear D gene. Germline V gene sequence: CDR1 PRHDT, CDR2 FYEKMQ (reference sequence). V was cut by 2 bases and J by 2 bases, with 9 bases left in between. The CDR3 sequence is 14 residues long. This chain's CDR3 is CASSLRAGNTEAFF. The CDR3 DNA reads as TGTGCCAGCAGCTTACGGGCGGGCAACACTGAAGCTTTCTTT. The full variable domain, rest sourced from reference TRBV13 and TRBJ1-1, is AAGVIQSPRHLIKEKRETATLKCYPIPRHDTVYWYQQGPGQDPQFLISFYEKMQSDKGSIPDRFSAQQFSDYHSELNMSSLELGDSALYFCASSLRAGNTEAFFGQGTRLTVV.

V and J are TRBV15 and TRBJ1-3; no reliable D call. V was cut by 1 base and J by 2 bases, with 9 bases left in between. The germline V gene encodes CDR1 LNHNV and CDR2 YYDKDF (reference sequence). The CDR3 sequence is 15 residues long. The CDR3 nucleotides read TGTGCCACCAGCAGAGCTAGGTCAGCTGGAAACACCATATATTTT. Translation gives CATSRARSAGNTIYF.

The chain carries TRBV24-1 and TRBJ1-5, with a tentative D call TRBD1 (6 bases). The CDR3 totals 16 residues. The germline V and J ends were trimmed by 5 bases and 7 bases, with 20 bases remaining between them. CDR1 KGHDR and CDR2 SFDVKD come from the germline V gene. The CDR3 coding sequence is TGTGCCACCAGTGCGAGGGGAACAGGGAACAGCCAGCCCCAGCATTTT. Its protein product is CATSARGTGNSQPQHF.

CDR3 sequence (DNA): TGTGCCAGCAGGACGACAGGGCACTATGGCTACACCTTC. This encodes CASRTTGHYGYTF. V gene TRBV28 combines with J gene TRBJ1-2; TRBD1 agrees at 7 bases. After removal of 6 bases from V and 3 bases from J, the junction contained 4 bases not matched to a gene. The CDR3 contains 13 residues. Per the germline V gene, CDR1 is MDHEN and CDR2 is SYDVKM.

The genes are TRBV3-1 (or the pseudogene TRBV3-2) and TRBJ1-1; TRBD1 aligns across 8 bases. The trim removed 9 bases at V and 3 bases at J, leaving 6 bases unmatched. This CDR3 has 13 amino acids. The V gene's germline CDR1 is LGHDT and CDR2 YNNKEL (reference sequence). CDR3 amino acids: CARKTGVDTEAFF. As DNA, the CDR3 is TGTGCCAGGAAGACAGGGGTGGACACTGAAGCTTTCTTT.

This clone is a singleton in its sample. The rearrangement joins TRBV11-2 to TRBJ2-7; 7 bases are shared with TRBD2. CDR1 and CDR2 from the germline V gene are SGHAT and FQNNGV. The V and J ends lost 5 bases and 3 bases, in that order; junction bases with no gene match: 7. The CDR3 covers 14 residues. The CDR3 coding sequence is TGTGCCAGCAGCGCCAGACTAGCAGGCTACGAGCAGTACTTC. Translation gives CASSARLAGYEQYF.

V and J are TRBV27 and TRBJ1-6; 7 positions agree with TRBD1. With V trimmed by 6 bases and J by 5 bases, 10 bases remained unmatched. Germline V gene lookup returns CDR1 MNHEY and CDR2 SMNVEV (reference sequence). This CDR3 has 16 amino acids. For the CDR3, the DNA is TGTGCCAGCAGAACAGACAGGGTTGTTCATAATTCACCCCTCCACTTT. Protein product: CASRTDRVVHNSPLHF.

V gene TRBV2 combines with J gene TRBJ1-6, with TRBD1 as a possible D gene (6 bases). Trimming took 8 bases from V and 2 from J, leaving 13 bases between them. Germline V gene data show CDR1 as SNHLY and CDR2 as FYNNEI. This CDR3 has 15 residues. The CDR3 spells CASREQGTYNSPLHF. In DNA form, the CDR3 reads TGTGCCAGCCGAGAACAGGGCACCTATAATTCACCCCTCCACTTT.

V and J are TRBV13 and TRBJ1-1; D is undetermined. From germline, CDR1 is PRHDT and CDR2 FYEKMQ (reference sequence). V was clipped by 1 base and J by 4 bases, with 10 bases between them. CDR3 size: 14 residues. Here the CDR3 DNA reads TGTGCCAGCAGCTTAGTTCGAGGTGGCACTGAAGCTTTCTTT. It yields the protein CASSLVRGGTEAFF. Full variable domain (remainder filled in from reference TRBV13 and TRBJ1-1): AAGVIQSPRHLIKEKRETATLKCYPIPRHDTVYWYQQGPGQDPQFLISFYEKMQSDKGSIPDRFSAQQFSDYHSELNMSSLELGDSALYFCASSLVRGGTEAFFGQGTRLTVV.

The chain combines TRBV12-3 or TRBV12-4 with TRBJ1-1; tentatively, D is TRBD1 (6 bases). The CDR3 contains 13 residues. V was clipped by 5 bases and J by 6 bases, with 13 bases between them. CDR3 DNA sequence: TGTGCCAGCAGTCCCGGGACATCTCCTGAAGCTTTCTTT. It encodes CASSPGTSPEAFF.

The chain carries TRBV7-8 and TRBJ2-7; 10 bases align to TRBD1. V gave up 2 bases and J gave up 4 bases; unmatched junction bases: 11. This CDR3 has 17 residues. CDR1 is SGHVS, CDR2 FQNEAQ, per germline. The CDR3 nucleotides read TGTGCCAGCAGCTTACGGCCGGGACAGGGGTTGGGGTACGAGCAGTACTTC. It specifies CASSLRPGQGLGYEQYF.

This clone was seen a few times. V is TRBV3-1 (or the pseudogene TRBV3-2) and J is TRBJ1-1, with 8 bases lining up with TRBD1. The CDR3 runs 15 residues. Trimming cost V 2 bases and J 4 bases; bases outside gene matches: 6. Germline lookup yields CDR1 LGHDT and CDR2 YNNKEL (reference sequence). In DNA, the CDR3 is TGTGCCAGCAGCCAAAGACAGGGGACGCCCACTGAAGCTTTCTTT. Residues: CASSQRQGTPTEAFF.

This clone has just one count. The DNA for the CDR3 is TGTGCCAGCAGCTCTAGCGGGATGGATGAGCAGTTCTTC. Its translation is CASSSSGMDEQFF. This rearrangement joins TRBV7-8 to TRBJ2-1, with TRBD2 matching 9 bases. CDR3 length equals 13 residues. The V and J ends lost 4 bases and 8 bases, in that order; junction bases with no gene match: 3. Germline V gene data show CDR1 as SGHVS and CDR2 as FQNEAQ. Full variable domain (missing parts from reference TRBV7-8 and TRBJ2-1): GAGVSQSPRYKVAKRGQDVALRCDPISGHVSLFWYQQALGQGPEFLTYFQNEAQLDKSGLPSDRFFAERPEGSVSTLKIQRTQQEDSAVYLCASSSSGMDEQFFGPGTRLTVL.

This chain links TRBV5-5 with TRBJ2-3; TRBD2 agrees at 9 bases. Germline V gene sequence: CDR1 SGHKS, CDR2 YYEKEE (reference sequence). This CDR3 has 16 residues. J gave up 5 bases and V 4 bases, and 11 bases lay outside the gene matches. CDR3 protein: CASSPVGGGAVDTQYF. CDR3 nucleotide sequence: TGTGCCAGCAGCCCCGTTGGCGGGGGGGCGGTAGATACGCAGTATTTT.

The V call is TRBV27, the J call TRBJ2-2; 12 bases are a match to TRBD1. Germline V gene data show CDR1 as MNHEY and CDR2 as SMNVEV (reference sequence). After removal of 5 bases from V and 6 bases from J, the junction contained 7 bases not matched to a gene. The CDR3 contains 16 residues. The CDR3 nucleotides read TGTGCCAGCAGTACGGGACAGGGGGCGTATTCCGGGGAGCTGTTTTTT. It yields the protein CASSTGQGAYSGELFF.

The chain has TRBV6-5 and TRBJ1-1, with 9 bases lining up with TRBD1. Unmatched junction bases numbered 2, after V lost 5 bases and J lost 4 bases. CDR3 size: 13 residues. The V gene's germline CDR1 is MNHEY and CDR2 SVGAGI. The CDR3 DNA follows: TGTGCCAGCAGTCCGACAGGGGGCACTGAAGCTTTCTTT. It translates to CASSPTGGTEAFF.

This clone was counted at least ten times. The rearrangement joins TRBV19 to TRBJ1-1; D unclear. V lost 10 bases and J 1 base, leaving 7 bases between the germline ends. This CDR3 is built from 11 residues. Germline-derived CDR1 and CDR2 are LNHDA and SQIVND (reference sequence). CDR3: CATRANTEAFF. CDR3 DNA sequence: TGTGCCACGAGGGCGAACACTGAAGCTTTCTTT.

The rearrangement links TRBV3-1 (or the pseudogene TRBV3-2) to TRBJ2-1; D is uncertain. Trimming removed 1 base from V and 0 bases from J, with 4 bases in between. CDR1 is LGHDT, CDR2 YNNKEL, per germline (reference sequence). The CDR3 is made up of 14 amino acids. Written as DNA, the CDR3 is TGTGCCAGCAGCCAAGCTCCCTCCTACAATGAGCAGTTCTTC. Protein product: CASSQAPSYNEQFF.

The chain combines TRBV7-2 with TRBJ1-6; 7 positions agree with TRBD1. The CDR3 has 16 amino acids. The V gene end was trimmed by 1 base and the J gene end by 5 bases; junction bases not matched to a gene: 5. Germline values: CDR1 SGHTA, CDR2 FQGNSA. As DNA, the CDR3 is TGTGCCAGCAGCTTAGGACAGGGAAAGAATAATTCACCCCTCCACTTT. Its translation is CASSLGQGKNNSPLHF.

This clone was observed a handful of times. CDR3 nucleotides: TGTGCCAGTAGTCTCCGCAACTTAAACTCAAAAGGCTACACCTTC. Residues: CASSLRNLNSKGYTF. V and J are TRBV19 and TRBJ1-2; no definite D call. The CDR3 is made up of 15 amino acids. V shed 5 bases and J shed 8 bases, with 21 bases lying between them. CDR1 and CDR2 from the germline V gene are LNHDA and SQIVND (reference sequence).

This CDR3 reads CASSDPRGLSYGYTF. The CDR3 coding sequence is TGTGCCAGCAGTGACCCCAGGGGGCTGAGTTATGGCTACACCTTC. J is TRBJ1-2 and V is TRBV6-1; 8 positions agree with TRBD1. Trimming took 3 bases from V and 5 from J; bases not matched to a gene: 8. CDR1 MNHNS and CDR2 SASEGT come from the germline V gene. This CDR3 has 15 amino acids.

The chain couples TRBV29-1 to TRBJ1-1, with a weak D call TRBD1 (6 bases). Trimming stripped 7 bases from V and 1 base from J, with 7 bases between. The CDR3 is 11 residues long. Germline assignment: CDR1 SQVTM and CDR2 ANQGSEA. CDR3 sequence reads: CSGGQNTEAFF. CDR3 nucleotides: TGCAGCGGGGGACAGAACACTGAAGCTTTCTTT.